These 10 T cell receptor beta chains originate from one sample sequenced in a study of blood T cell repertoires in COVID-19. Some clones are missing from TCRdb's copy, which holds only in-frame ones; the method was immunoSEQ multiplex PCR. In the table there are 190,000 or so clones, 70% to 90% of which are singletons. The specimen was peripheral blood. The source is a man between 40 and 49 years old with active or convalescent COVID-19.

This rearrangement joins TRBV5-6 to TRBJ1-1; D ambiguous. The CDR3 is 13 amino acids. V dropped 1 base and J dropped 4 bases, with 8 bases sitting between them. Germline V gene sequence: CDR1 SGHDT, CDR2 YYEEEE. DNA for the CDR3: TGTGCCAGCAGCTTGAGACCAGGCACTGAAGCTTTCTTT. This codes for CASSLRPGTEAFF.

The chain combines TRBV11-3 with TRBJ1-3; TRBD1 is a possible D gene (5 bases). The germline CDR1 and CDR2 sequences are SGHNT and YENEEA. V was pared by 0 bases and J by 3 bases, with 9 bases between. This CDR3 has 15 residues. The CDR3 nucleotides read TGTGCCAGCAGCTTAGATGGGGGGGGTGGAAACACCATATATTTT. Its protein is CASSLDGGGGNTIYF.

J is TRBJ1-5 and V is TRBV29-1; TRBD1 is a possible D gene (5 bases). The germline V gene has CDR1 SQVTM and CDR2 ANQGSEA. The CDR3 length is 14 residues. The V end lost 4 bases, the J end lost 4 bases, and 14 bases lay between the germline ends. CDR3 amino acids: CSVAQQGDNQPQHF. CDR3 in DNA: TGCAGCGTTGCTCAACAAGGGGATAATCAGCCCCAGCATTTT.

The chain combines TRBV12-2 with TRBJ1-2; the D call in the table, TRBD1, was not verified against the DNA. TRBV12-2 corresponds to a pseudogene. The CDR3 runs 16 residues. CDR3 nucleotide sequence: TGTGCAAGTCGCTTAAGATATAAGGGGATACACTATGGCTACACCTTC. It translates to CASRLRYKGIHYGYTF.

This chain uses TRBV6-5 with TRBJ2-3; 7 bases fit TRBD2. The CDR3 contains 15 residues. The ends lost 8 bases at V and 6 bases at J; junction bases unmatched: 14. Germline loops: CDR1 MNHEY, CDR2 SVGAGI. The CDR3 sequence: CASQMMGGLSDTQYF. The CDR3 DNA reads as TGTGCCAGCCAAATGATGGGGGGGTTGAGTGATACGCAGTATTTT.

This chain links TRBV11-2 with TRBJ1-2; a weak D match, TRBD1 (6 bases). This CDR3 is built from 16 residues. Between the trimmed V and J ends, which lost 0 bases and 2 bases, there was a span of 13 bases. CDR1 is SGHAT, CDR2 FQNNGV, per germline. CDR3 sequence (DNA): TGTGCCAGCAGCTTAGATAGGGGGGGGCGGAACTATGGCTACACCTTC. Protein: CASSLDRGGRNYGYTF.

The rearrangement uses TRBV11-3 and TRBJ2-3, with D perhaps TRBD1 (6 bases). The V end lost 1 base, the J end lost 0 bases, and 11 bases lay between the germline ends. Germline lookup yields CDR1 SGHNT and CDR2 YENEEA. This CDR3 contains 16 residues. The CDR3 bases are TGTGCCAGCAGCTTAGGATGGGACACTAGCACAGATACGCAGTATTTT. This gives the protein CASSLGWDTSTDTQYF.

V usage is TRBV5-1 and J usage is TRBJ1-5; 7 bases line up with TRBD1. After removal of 3 bases from V and 0 bases from J, the junction contained 3 bases not matched to a gene. This CDR3 has 15 amino acids. Looked up from germline, CDR1 is SGHRS and CDR2 is YFSETQ. The CDR3 is CASSSGTDSNQPQHF. The CDR3 bases are TGCGCCAGCAGCTCCGGGACAGATAGCAATCAGCCCCAGCATTTT.

The chain employs TRBV4-2 and TRBJ2-3, with 15 bases identical to TRBD2. V shed 4 bases, J shed 5 bases, and the junction held 4 bases outside the gene matches. The CDR3 has 16 amino acids. Looked up from germline, CDR1 is LGHNA and CDR2 is YNFKEQ. This chain's CDR3 is CASSLGTSGGLDTQYF. CDR3 sequence (DNA): TGTGCCAGCAGCCTCGGGACTAGCGGGGGGTTAGATACGCAGTATTTT.

This clone showed up just once. CDR3 nucleotide sequence: TGTGCCAGCTCACCCTTGCGGGGGGGCATTCAAGAGACCCAGTACTTC. It translates to CASSPLRGGIQETQYF. This chain joins TRBV18 and TRBJ2-5; 9 bases line up with TRBD2. Germline loops: CDR1 KGHSH, CDR2 LQKENI. The J segment lost 2 bases and the V segment lost 3 bases, leaving 7 bases of the junction unmatched. The CDR3 sequence is 16 residues long.